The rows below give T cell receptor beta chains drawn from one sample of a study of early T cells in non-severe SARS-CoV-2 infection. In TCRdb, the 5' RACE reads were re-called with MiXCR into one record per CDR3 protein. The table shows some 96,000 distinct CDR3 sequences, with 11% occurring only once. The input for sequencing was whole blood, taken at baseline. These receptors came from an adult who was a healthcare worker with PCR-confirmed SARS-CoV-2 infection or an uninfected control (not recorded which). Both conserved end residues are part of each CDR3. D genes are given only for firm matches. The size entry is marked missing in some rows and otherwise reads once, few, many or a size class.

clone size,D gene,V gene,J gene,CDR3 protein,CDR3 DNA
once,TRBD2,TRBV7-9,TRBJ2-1,CASGLANNEQFF,TGTGCCTCGGGACTAGCGAACAATGAGCAGTTCTTC
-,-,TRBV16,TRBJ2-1,CASSQSKGYNEQFF,TGTGCCAGCAGCCAATCAAAGGGGTACAATGAGCAGTTCTTC
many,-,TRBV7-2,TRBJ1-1,CASSLFSFFGTEGGAFF,TGTGCCAGCAGCTTATTTAGCTTTTTTGGGACGGAAGGAGGAGCTTTCTTT
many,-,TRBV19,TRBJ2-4,CASMGGFKDKNIQYF,TGTGCCAGTATGGGGGGCTTTAAGGACAAAAACATTCAGTACTTC
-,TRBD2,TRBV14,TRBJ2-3,CASSVGGRATDTQYF,TGTGCCAGCAGCGTGGGGGGGAGAGCCACAGATACGCAGTATTTT
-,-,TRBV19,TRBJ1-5,CASSVQVNSNQPQHF,TGTGCCAGTAGTGTACAGGTTAATAGCAATCAGCCCCAGCATTTT
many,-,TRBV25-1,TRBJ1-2,CASRASRAGADYTF,TGTGCCAGCAGGGCCTCGAGGGCAGGGGCGGACTACACCTTC
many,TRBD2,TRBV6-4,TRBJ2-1,CASSETSGGALEQFF,TGTGCCAGCAGCGAGACTAGCGGGGGGGCCCTTGAGCAGTTCTTC
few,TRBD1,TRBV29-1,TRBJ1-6,CSVAGQENSPLHF,TGCAGCGTCGCGGGACAGGAGAATTCACCCCTCCACTTT
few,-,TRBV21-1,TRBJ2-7,CASGDLSGRPHEQYF,TGTGCCAGCGGGGATCTTAGCGGGAGACCCCACGAGCAGTACTTC
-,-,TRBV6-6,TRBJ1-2,CASSYKDRSTNYGYTF,TGTGCCAGCAGTTACAAGGACAGATCGACTAACTATGGCTACACCTTC
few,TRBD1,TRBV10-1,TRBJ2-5,CATRRQGGETQYF,TGCGCCACTCGACGACAGGGCGGAGAGACCCAGTACTTC
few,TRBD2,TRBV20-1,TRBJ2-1,CSAKLAVIGNEQFF,TGCAGTGCAAAACTAGCGGTGATAGGGAATGAGCAGTTCTTC
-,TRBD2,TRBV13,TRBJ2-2,CASSLSRLGLAGTGELFF,TGTGCCAGCAGCTTATCAAGGTTGGGACTAGCGGGGACCGGAGAGCTGTTTTTT
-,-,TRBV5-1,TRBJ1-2,CASSPRDANSGGYTF,TGCGCCAGCAGCCCCCGGGACGCTAACTCAGGGGGCTACACCTTC
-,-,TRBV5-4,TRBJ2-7,CASSFLGPEQYF,TGTGCCAGCAGCTTTCTCGGTCCCGAGCAGTACTTC
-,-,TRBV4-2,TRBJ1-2,CASSQELGSNYGYTF,TGTGCCAGCAGCCAAGAGTTAGGGTCAAACTATGGCTACACCTTC
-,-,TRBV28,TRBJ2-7,CASSSPASESSYEQYF,TGTGCCAGCAGTTCCCCCGCCTCGGAGAGCTCCTACGAGCAGTACTTC
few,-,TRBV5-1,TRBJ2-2,CASSDKASGELFF,TGCGCCAGCAGCGATAAGGCTTCCGGGGAGCTGTTTTTT
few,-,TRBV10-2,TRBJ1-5,CASGPGRRLYSNQPQHF,TGCGCCAGCGGCCCGGGACGGAGACTTTATAGCAATCAGCCCCAGCATTTT
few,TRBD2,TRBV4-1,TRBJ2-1,CASSQSGRGHNEQFF,TGCGCCAGCAGCCAAAGCGGGAGGGGTCACAATGAGCAGTTCTTC
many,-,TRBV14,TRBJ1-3,CASSQELASSGNTIYF,TGTGCCAGCAGCCAAGAACTCGCAAGCTCTGGAAACACCATATATTTT
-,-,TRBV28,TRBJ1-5,CASSLALERNQPQHF,TGTGCCAGCAGTTTGGCCTTGGAACGGAATCAGCCCCAGCATTTT
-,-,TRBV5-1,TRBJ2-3,CASSLSAIADTQYF,TGCGCCAGCAGCTTGTCGGCGATTGCAGATACGCAGTATTTT